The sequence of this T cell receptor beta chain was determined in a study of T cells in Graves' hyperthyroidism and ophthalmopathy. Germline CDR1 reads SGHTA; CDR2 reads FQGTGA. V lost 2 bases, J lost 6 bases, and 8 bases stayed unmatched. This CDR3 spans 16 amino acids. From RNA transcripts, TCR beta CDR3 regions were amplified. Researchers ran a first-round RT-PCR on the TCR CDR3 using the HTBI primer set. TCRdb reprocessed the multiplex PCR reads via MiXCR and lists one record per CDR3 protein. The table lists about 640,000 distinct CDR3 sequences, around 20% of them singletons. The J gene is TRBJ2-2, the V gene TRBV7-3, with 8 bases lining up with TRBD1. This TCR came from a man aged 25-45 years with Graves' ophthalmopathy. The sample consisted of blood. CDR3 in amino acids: CASSLAPGQVPGELFF. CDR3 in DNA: TGTGCCAGCAGCTTAGCACCGGGACAGGTTCCCGGGGAGCTGTTTTTT.